These 15 T cell receptor beta chains share one sample of origin, sequenced in a study of blood T cells in healthy people across ages. Primed by a sample-barcoded 5' primer and a J-beta primer mix, a second PCR proceeded for 7 to 11 cycles. MiXCR was run by TCRdb on the 5' RACE reads, yielding one entry per CDR3 protein. This sample has around 990,000 distinct CDR3 sequences, with under 40% found just once. Sequenced sample: blood. The receptors here all came from a man aged 18 to 35 in good health.

This clonotype was counted between two and nine times. The genes are TRBV27 and TRBJ2-3, with 8 nucleotides matching TRBD1. Germline CDR1 is MNHEY and CDR2 is SMNVEV (reference sequence). The ends lost 5 bases at V and 5 bases at J; junction bases unmatched: 9. This CDR3 has 15 amino acids. The DNA for the CDR3 is TGTGCCAGCAGTCCATGGACAGGGACCCTAGATACGCAGTATTTT. This translates into CASSPWTGTLDTQYF.

This clonotype was observed at least ten times. The rearrangement uses TRBV3-1 and TRBJ2-5; D may be TRBD1 or TRBD2 (5 bases each). The CDR3 runs 14 residues. Trimming cost V 4 bases and J 2 bases, with 11 bases left between them. From germline, CDR1 is LGHDT and CDR2 YNNKEL (reference sequence). CDR3 amino acids: CASSPGTAQETQYF. The CDR3 DNA reads as TGTGCCAGCAGCCCTGGGACGGCACAAGAGACCCAGTACTTC.

This clonotype was seen repeatedly, ten times or more. This chain joins TRBV6-5 and TRBJ2-7, with 7 bases aligning to TRBD1. The CDR3 length is 13 residues. Germline CDR1 reads MNHEY; CDR2 reads SVGAGI. After removal of 4 bases from V and 2 bases from J, the junction contained 2 bases not matched to a gene. As DNA, the CDR3 is TGTGCCAGCAGTTTCGGACAGGCCTACGAGCAGTACTTC. It is translated as CASSFGQAYEQYF.

There are a few counts of this clonotype. This chain connects TRBV6-2 or TRBV6-3 to TRBJ2-3; 9 positions match TRBD1. The CDR3 has 17 residues. Germline lookup yields CDR1 MNHEY and CDR2 SVGEGT. Trimming took 5 bases from V and 5 from J; bases not matched to a gene: 14. The CDR3 DNA follows: TGTGCCAGCAGTCTGTTAAGTACCGGGACAGGGTTAGATACGCAGTATTTT. Encoded protein: CASSLLSTGTGLDTQYF.

This chain uses TRBV7-9 with TRBJ2-5; D perhaps matches TRBD1 (5 bases). Germline values: CDR1 SEHNR, CDR2 FQNEAQ (reference sequence). The length of the CDR3 is 15 residues. V was pared by 8 bases and J by 2 bases, with 18 bases between. CDR3 residues: CASALRPRDQETQYF. The CDR3 DNA sequence: TGTGCCAGCGCCCTCCGTCCCAGGGATCAAGAGACCCAGTACTTC.

There are a few counts of this clonotype. The chain is built from TRBV5-6 and TRBJ2-3; the match to TRBD2 covers 12 bases. J was trimmed by 0 bases and V by 4 bases; bases with no gene match: 18. The length of the CDR3 is 21 residues. Germline V lookup: CDR1 SGHDT, CDR2 YYEEEE. CDR3 nucleotides: TGTGCCAGCAGCCTACGACCGGGACTAGCGGGCTACGGAACTAGCACAGATACGCAGTATTTT. This sequence encodes CASSLRPGLAGYGTSTDTQYF.

This clonotype has just a few counts. The rearrangement joins TRBV27 to TRBJ1-2; D is unclear. V gave up 4 bases and J gave up 8 bases, with 20 bases separating them. Germline CDR1 reads MNHEY; CDR2 reads SMNVEV (reference sequence). The CDR3 loop spans 15 amino acids. CDR3 sequence: CASSYGPGSSNGYTF. The CDR3 bases are TGTGCCAGCAGTTACGGGCCCGGAAGTTCAAACGGCTACACCTTC.

The chain links TRBV9 to TRBJ1-1; D perhaps matches TRBD1 (5 bases). V lost 0 bases to trimming and J lost 4 bases, with 13 bases between them. The CDR3 sequence is 15 residues long. CDR1 and CDR2 (germline): SGDLS, YYNGEE. In nucleotides, the CDR3 is TGTGCCAGCAGCGTAGGCGGGGGGGTTGGCACTGAAGCTTTCTTT. Translating it yields CASSVGGGVGTEAFF.

This clonotype has only one observation. The chain has TRBV5-5 and TRBJ2-3, with 8 bases that match TRBD1. This CDR3 comprises 15 residues. CDR1 and CDR2 (germline): SGHKS, YYEKEE (reference sequence). Losses at the gene ends were 5 bases for V and 1 base for J; bases not matched to a gene: 6. The CDR3 nucleotides read TGTGCCAGCAGTCCGACAGGGGACGGCACAGATACGCAGTATTTT. Protein: CASSPTGDGTDTQYF.

Ten or more counts support this clonotype. The chain is built from TRBV4-3 and TRBJ1-1; no definite D call. This CDR3 is built from 13 residues. The V and J ends lost 1 base and 5 bases respectively, with 8 bases between them. Germline CDR1 LGHNA, CDR2 YSLEER. The CDR3 spells CASSQGAGTEAFF. DNA for the CDR3: TGCGCCAGCAGCCAAGGCGCCGGGACTGAAGCTTTCTTT.

Remarks on this clonotype: One end of the junction does not line up with germline, which may come from a read error. This sequence joins TRBV7-6 and TRBJ2-1, with no clear D. Germline V gene sequence: CDR1 SGHVS, CDR2 FNYEAQ. This CDR3 is built from 13 residues. CDR3 nucleotide sequence: TGTGCCAGCAGCTTAGTGAAGTACAACGAGCAGTTCTTC. Protein sequence: CASSLVKYNEQFF.

This clonotype has just a few counts. The J gene is TRBJ1-1, the V gene TRBV7-3; D remains unclear. Trimming removed 2 bases from V and 11 bases from J, with 24 bases in between. The germline CDR1 and CDR2 sequences are SGHTA and FQGTGA. The CDR3 is 16 residues long. CDR3 sequence reads: CASSLFLGGRFTRAFF. As DNA, the CDR3 is TGTGCCAGCAGCTTATTTTTAGGCGGGCGGTTCACGAGGGCTTTCTTT.

The chain employs TRBV7-2 and TRBJ1-1; D is uncertain. V was pared by 0 bases and J by 4 bases, with 6 bases between. This CDR3 is 13 amino acids long. CDR1 is SGHTA and CDR2 is FQGNSA in the germline V gene. The CDR3 DNA follows: TGTGCCAGCAGCTTAGCCGGAATCACTGAAGCTTTCTTT. Its protein is CASSLAGITEAFF. Combining the CDR3 with reference TRBV7-2 and TRBJ1-1 gives the whole variable domain GAGVSQSPSNKVTEKGKDVELRCDPISGHTALYWYRQSLGQGLEFLIYFQGNSAPDKSGLPSDRFSAERTGGSVSTLTIQRTQQEDSAVYLCASSLAGITEAFFGQGTRLTVV.

This clonotype has a single count. The chain couples TRBV2 to TRBJ2-1; 7 nucleotides match TRBD2. CDR3 length equals 15 residues. Germline CDR1 is SNHLY and CDR2 is FYNNEI. V dropped 8 bases and J dropped 4; count of bases not matched to a gene: 11. Here the CDR3 reads CASGQTSMGYNEQFF. CDR3 nucleotide sequence: TGTGCCAGCGGCCAGACTAGCATGGGATACAATGAGCAGTTCTTC.

This clonotype showed up just a few times. The V gene is TRBV20-1, the J gene TRBJ2-2; 9 nucleotides agree with TRBD2. J was trimmed by 6 bases and V by 3 bases; bases with no gene match: 11. The CDR3 contains 16 residues. CDR1 is DFQATT, CDR2 SNEGSKA, per germline (reference sequence). CDR3: CSARVYRAGGAGELFF. The CDR3 DNA reads as TGCAGTGCTAGGGTTTATCGAGCGGGGGGCGCCGGGGAGCTGTTTTTT.